These 3 T cell receptor beta chains originate from one sample sequenced in a study of blood T cell repertoires in COVID-19. Sequencing used immunoSEQ multiplex PCR; TCRdb keeps in-frame clones, though not all of them. The table lists 290,000 or so clones, just over 90% of them singletons. Sequenced input: peripheral blood. The receptors originated from a woman younger than 45 with COVID-19, enrolled during active disease.

This chain joins TRBV5-1 and TRBJ2-5; D unresolved. The germline V gene encodes CDR1 SGHRS and CDR2 YFSETQ. V was pared by 4 bases and J by 5 bases, with 18 bases between. CDR3 length: 15 residues. DNA of the CDR3: TGCGCCAGCAGCCCCACGGCTAAGTCCGGGGAGACCCAGTACTTC. Its translation: CASSPTAKSGETQYF. The full variable domain, completed using reference TRBV5-1 and TRBJ2-5, is KAGVTQTPRYLIKTRGQQVTLSCSPISGHRSVSWYQQTPGQGLQFLFEYFSETQRNKGNFPGRFSGRQFSNSRSEMNVSTLELGDSALYLCASSPTAKSGETQYFGPGTRLLVL.

The chain combines TRBV9 with TRBJ1-1; D unresolved. The germline V and J ends were trimmed by 3 bases and 1 base, with 10 bases remaining between them. Germline V gene sequence: CDR1 SGDLS, CDR2 YYNGEE. This CDR3 region has 14 residues. The CDR3 protein is CASSGLGRNTEAFF. The CDR3 bases are TGTGCCAGCAGCGGACTCGGGAGGAACACTGAAGCTTTCTTT.

The chain carries TRBV2 and TRBJ2-7; 7 positions match TRBD1. The CDR3 covers 14 residues. The V gene end was trimmed by 4 bases and the J gene end by 5 bases; junction bases not matched to a gene: 8. Germline V gene lookup returns CDR1 SNHLY and CDR2 FYNNEI. The CDR3 region has the DNA TGTGCCAGCAGTGGGAGACAGGGATCCAACGAGCAGTACTTC. It is translated as CASSGRQGSNEQYF.